In this sample, the clone carrying this TCR beta chain turned up a few times. The source of the sample is a study of blood T cell repertoires in COVID-19. Overall study: Sites across the United States, Italy and Spain contributed samples from acute and convalescent COVID-19. From T cells, B-cell-depleted T cells, or PBMCs came the material, which was cDNA or gDNA.

Original methodology: It was from reference gene primer amplification that nucleated cell counts were estimated. Sequenced by immunoSEQ multiplex PCR; TCRdb stores in-frame clones only, minus some. V and J calls and clone size are those listed in that table; D and trimming were worked out from the DNA. The repertoire holds 100,000 to 130,000 clones, with about 91% as singletons. V lost 2 bases, J lost 0 bases, and 11 bases stayed unmatched. The CDR3 contains 19 residues. Per germline, CDR1 LGHNA and CDR2 YSLEER. The sample taken for sequencing was peripheral blood. V gene TRBV4-3 combines with J gene TRBJ2-3; 10 bases are a match to TRBD2. The receptor was derived from a man aged 50 or older with active or convalescent COVID-19. CDR3 nucleotides: TGCGCCAGCAGCCAACACTACATTAGCGGGGGGACTAGCACAGATACGCAGTATTTT. The encoded protein is CASSQHYISGGTSTDTQYF.